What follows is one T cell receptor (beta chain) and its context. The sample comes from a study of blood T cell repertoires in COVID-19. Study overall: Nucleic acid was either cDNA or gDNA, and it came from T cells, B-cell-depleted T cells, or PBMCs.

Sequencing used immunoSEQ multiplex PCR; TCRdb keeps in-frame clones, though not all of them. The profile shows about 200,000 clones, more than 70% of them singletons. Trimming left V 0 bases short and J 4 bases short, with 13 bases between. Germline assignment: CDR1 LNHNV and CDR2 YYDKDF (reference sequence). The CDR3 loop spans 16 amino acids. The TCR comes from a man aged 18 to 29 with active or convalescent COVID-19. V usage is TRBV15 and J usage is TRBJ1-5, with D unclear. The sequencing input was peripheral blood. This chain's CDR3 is CATSRDRRPLNQPQHF. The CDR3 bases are TGTGCCACCAGCAGAGATCGGAGACCCCTAAATCAGCCCCAGCATTTT. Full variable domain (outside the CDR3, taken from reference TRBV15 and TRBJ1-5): DAMVIQNPRYQVTQFGKPVTLSCSQTLNHNVMYWYQQKSSQAPKLLFHYYDKDFNNEADTPDNFQSRRPNTSFCFLDIRSPGLGDTAMYLCATSRDRRPLNQPQHFGDGTRLSIL.